The TCR beta chain described here comes from a study of T cell changes during pregnancy in multiple sclerosis. This table comes from immunoSEQ multiplex PCR, and its TCRdb copy is limited to in-frame clones, with some not included. The sample lists roughly 17,000 clones; about 83% were seen once. This clone rates as medium-sized. The sequence was obtained from a female donor with multiple sclerosis, enrolled in a pregnancy study. The sample here was CD8+ T cells from peripheral blood mononuclear cells, taken after pregnancy.

The DNA of the CDR3 is TGTGCCAGCAGCTTAGCGCTGATACTAGCGGGCTTTAATGAGCAGTTCTTC. It is translated as CASSLALILAGFNEQFF. J is TRBJ2-1 and V is TRBV7-2; 9 bases agree with TRBD2. Unmatched junction bases numbered 10, after V lost 0 bases and J lost 7 bases. The CDR3 covers 17 residues. The germline gives CDR1 SGHTA, CDR2 FQGNSA.